A selection of T cell receptor beta chains follows, all from one sample in a study of T cells in localized non-small cell lung cancer. Sequenced by immunoSEQ multiplex PCR; TCRdb stores in-frame clones only, minus some. The sample consists of roughly 86,000 clones, 80% to 90% of them appearing once. Sequenced here: peripheral blood, sampled before any cancer treatment. All receptors come from a man between 40 and 69 years old with stage I lung adenocarcinoma. The CDR3 runs from the conserved cysteine through the conserved F or W. Each record gives: CDR3 protein, CDR3 DNA, J gene, V gene, D gene, clone size. A D gene is named only where the DNA matches it firmly. The size entry is marked missing in some rows and otherwise reads once, few, many or a size class.

CDR3aa: CASSLVSRVIDTQYF
CDR3nt: TGTGCCAGCAGCTTGGTATCCAGGGTCATAGATACGCAGTATTTT
j_gene: TRBJ2-3
v_gene: TRBV13
d_gene: NA
abundance: NA

CDR3aa: CASSQIWRESPFF
CDR3nt: TGTGCCAGCAGCCAAATCTGGCGGGAGTCCCCGTTCTTC
j_gene: TRBJ2-1
v_gene: TRBV6-1
d_gene: TRBD2
abundance: NA

CDR3aa: CASSLSLAGSTDTQYF
CDR3nt: TGTGCCAGCAGCTTGTCCCTAGCGGGAAGCACAGATACGCAGTATTTT
j_gene: TRBJ2-3
v_gene: TRBV5-5
d_gene: TRBD2
abundance: once

CDR3aa: CASYSGGMSSYNEQFF
CDR3nt: TGTGCCAGTTACAGTGGGGGGATGAGCTCCTACAATGAGCAGTTCTTC
j_gene: TRBJ2-1
v_gene: TRBV27
d_gene: NA
abundance: NA

CDR3aa: CASLPGTYSNQPQHF
CDR3nt: TGTGCCAGCCTGCCGGGTACCTATAGCAATCAGCCCCAGCATTTT
j_gene: TRBJ1-5
v_gene: TRBV6-5
d_gene: NA
abundance: NA

CDR3aa: CASRTPTYTGEEQYF
CDR3nt: TGTGCTAGTAGGACACCGACATATACAGGGGAGGAGCAGTACTTC
j_gene: TRBJ2-7
v_gene: TRBV12-5
d_gene: TRBD1
abundance: NA

CDR3aa: CASSYHPRVEYEQYF
CDR3nt: TGTGCCAGCAGTTACCACCCCCGGGTCGAGTACGAGCAGTACTTC
j_gene: TRBJ2-7
v_gene: TRBV6-6
d_gene: NA
abundance: NA

CDR3aa: CASSRRQGIRYEQYF
CDR3nt: TGTGCCAGCAGTCGCCGACAGGGGATACGTTACGAGCAGTACTTC
j_gene: TRBJ2-7
v_gene: TRBV28
d_gene: TRBD1
abundance: NA

CDR3aa: CASSSDRGTEAFF
CDR3nt: TGTGCCAGTAGTTCCGACAGGGGTACTGAAGCTTTCTTT
j_gene: TRBJ1-1
v_gene: TRBV19
d_gene: TRBD1
abundance: NA

CDR3aa: CASSPPGTRGYTF
CDR3nt: TGTGCCAGCAGTCCTCCCGGGACCAGAGGCTACACCTTC
j_gene: TRBJ1-2
v_gene: TRBV28
d_gene: NA
abundance: NA

CDR3aa: CASMGGTSGANVLTF
CDR3nt: TGTGCCAGCATGGGCGGAACCTCTGGGGCCAACGTCCTGACTTTC
j_gene: TRBJ2-6
v_gene: TRBV6-6
d_gene: NA
abundance: once

CDR3aa: CASLGGPPYEQYF
CDR3nt: TGTGCCAGTTTAGGGGGTCCCCCCTACGAGCAGTACTTC
j_gene: TRBJ2-7
v_gene: TRBV28
d_gene: NA
abundance: NA

CDR3aa: CASSVQRGGNTEAFF
CDR3nt: TGCGCCAGCAGCGTACAAAGAGGTGGGAACACTGAAGCTTTCTTT
j_gene: TRBJ1-1
v_gene: TRBV5-1
d_gene: NA
abundance: NA

CDR3aa: CAISDPGHWMPNYGYTF
CDR3nt: TGTGCCATCAGTGATCCGGGACATTGGATGCCAAACTATGGCTACACCTTC
j_gene: TRBJ1-2
v_gene: TRBV10-3
d_gene: NA
abundance: NA

CDR3aa: CASTLGTASHNEQFF
CDR3nt: TGTGCCAGCACCCTTGGTACAGCCTCCCACAATGAGCAGTTCTTC
j_gene: TRBJ2-1
v_gene: TRBV6-5
d_gene: NA
abundance: NA

CDR3aa: CASSFFWSSTDTQYF
CDR3nt: TGTGCCAGCAGTTTCTTTTGGAGCAGCACAGATACGCAGTATTTT
j_gene: TRBJ2-3
v_gene: TRBV27
d_gene: NA
abundance: NA

CDR3aa: CASSVILAGMGRETQYF
CDR3nt: TGTGCCAGCAGTGTAATATTGGCAGGGATGGGAAGAGAGACCCAGTACTTC
j_gene: TRBJ2-5
v_gene: TRBV25-1
d_gene: NA
abundance: NA

CDR3aa: CASSPYQETQYF
CDR3nt: TGTGCCAGCTCACCGTACCAAGAGACCCAGTACTTC
j_gene: TRBJ2-5
v_gene: TRBV18
d_gene: NA
abundance: NA

CDR3aa: CASSLHGREHRQYF
CDR3nt: TGTGCCAGCAGCCTCCACGGCAGGGAACATCGGCAGTACTTC
j_gene: TRBJ2-7
v_gene: TRBV9
d_gene: NA
abundance: NA

CDR3aa: CASSLNSGSNQPQHF
CDR3nt: TGTGCCAGCAGCTTGAACTCAGGGAGCAATCAGCCCCAGCATTTT
j_gene: TRBJ1-5
v_gene: TRBV5-6
d_gene: NA
abundance: NA

CDR3aa: CASSWGTSGRASSGEQFF
CDR3nt: TGCGCCAGCAGCTGGGGGACTAGCGGGAGGGCCTCCTCCGGTGAGCAGTTCTTC
j_gene: TRBJ2-1
v_gene: TRBV5-1
d_gene: TRBD2
abundance: NA

CDR3aa: CASSRDGSSYEQYF
CDR3nt: TGTGCCAGCAGTCGGGACGGGAGCTCCTACGAGCAGTACTTC
j_gene: TRBJ2-7
v_gene: TRBV2
d_gene: NA
abundance: NA

CDR3aa: CATGQGNNEQYF
CDR3nt: TGTGCCACCGGACAGGGGAATAACGAGCAGTACTTC
j_gene: TRBJ2-7
v_gene: TRBV6-5
d_gene: TRBD1
abundance: NA

CDR3aa: CASSIFQGVSGNTIYF
CDR3nt: TGTGCCAGTAGTATCTTCCAGGGGGTCTCTGGAAACACCATATATTTT
j_gene: TRBJ1-3
v_gene: TRBV19
d_gene: TRBD1
abundance: once

CDR3aa: CASSMAGTGPYEQYF
CDR3nt: TGTGCCAGTAGTATGGCGGGGACGGGACCCTACGAGCAGTACTTC
j_gene: TRBJ2-7
v_gene: TRBV19
d_gene: NA
abundance: NA

CDR3aa: CASSPKDRTGELFF
CDR3nt: TGTGCCAGCTCACCTAAGGACAGGACCGGGGAGCTGTTTTTT
j_gene: TRBJ2-2
v_gene: TRBV18
d_gene: TRBD1
abundance: NA

CDR3aa: CASSGGRPSDQYF
CDR3nt: TGTGCCAGTAGTGGAGGGCGGCCCTCGGACCAGTACTTC
j_gene: TRBJ2-5
v_gene: TRBV19
d_gene: NA
abundance: NA

CDR3aa: CAWSTLRSGGNQPQHF
CDR3nt: TGTGCCTGGAGTACCCTCAGATCAGGGGGCAATCAGCCCCAGCATTTT
j_gene: TRBJ1-5
v_gene: TRBV30
d_gene: NA
abundance: NA

CDR3aa: CASSYGGGGYTF
CDR3nt: TGTGCCAGCAGTTATGGGGGCGGCGGCTACACCTTC
j_gene: TRBJ1-2
v_gene: TRBV6-5
d_gene: NA
abundance: NA

CDR3aa: CASSPPQGARETQYF
CDR3nt: TGTGCCAGCAGCCCACCTCAGGGGGCTAGAGAGACCCAGTACTTC
j_gene: TRBJ2-5
v_gene: TRBV28
d_gene: TRBD1
abundance: once

CDR3aa: CASRPEYNSPLHF
CDR3nt: TGTGCCAGCAGGCCTGAGTATAATTCACCCCTCCACTTT
j_gene: TRBJ1-6
v_gene: TRBV6-6
d_gene: NA
abundance: NA

CDR3aa: CSADGGTEAFF
CDR3nt: TGCAGCGCGGACGGGGGGACTGAAGCTTTCTTT
j_gene: TRBJ1-1
v_gene: TRBV29-1
d_gene: NA
abundance: few

CDR3aa: CAGGETGELFF
CDR3nt: TGTGCCGGGGGAGAGACCGGGGAGCTGTTTTTT
j_gene: TRBJ2-2
v_gene: TRBV6-1
d_gene: NA
abundance: NA

CDR3aa: CASSFSQTNNQPQHF
CDR3nt: TGTGCCAGCAGCTTTAGTCAGACAAACAATCAGCCCCAGCATTTT
j_gene: TRBJ1-5
v_gene: TRBV7-8
d_gene: NA
abundance: NA

CDR3aa: CASRETGGQETQYF
CDR3nt: TGTGCCAGCAGGGAAACAGGGGGCCAAGAGACCCAGTACTTC
j_gene: TRBJ2-5
v_gene: TRBV7-9
d_gene: TRBD1
abundance: few

CDR3aa: CASSPPQRLAGAYEQYF
CDR3nt: TGTGCCAGCAGCCCGCCCCAGCGGCTAGCGGGCGCCTACGAGCAGTACTTC
j_gene: TRBJ2-7
v_gene: TRBV11-2
d_gene: TRBD2
abundance: NA

CDR3aa: CASSFKAGGGYNEQFF
CDR3nt: TGTGCCAGCAGTTTTAAGGCGGGAGGAGGTTACAATGAGCAGTTCTTC
j_gene: TRBJ2-1
v_gene: TRBV27
d_gene: TRBD2
abundance: few

CDR3aa: CASSGGNTIYF
CDR3nt: TGCGCCAGCAGTGGTGGAAACACCATATATTTT
j_gene: TRBJ1-3
v_gene: TRBV5-1
d_gene: NA
abundance: few

CDR3aa: CASRPRTGGARRFWAAEKLFF
CDR3nt: TGTGCCAGTAGACCTCGGACAGGGGGCGCACGCAGATTTTGGGCGGCTGAAAAACTGTTTTTT
j_gene: TRBJ1-4
v_gene: TRBV19
d_gene: TRBD1
abundance: NA

CDR3aa: CAISGGIAGSYEQYF
CDR3nt: TGTGCCATCAGTGGAGGGATAGCGGGAAGCTACGAGCAGTACTTC
j_gene: TRBJ2-7
v_gene: TRBV10-3
d_gene: TRBD2
abundance: NA

CDR3aa: CASSLFAGASTDTQYF
CDR3nt: TGCGCCAGCAGCTTGTTCGCGGGCGCGAGCACAGATACGCAGTATTTT
j_gene: TRBJ2-3
v_gene: TRBV5-1
d_gene: NA
abundance: NA

CDR3aa: CASRPPGGDAGELFF
CDR3nt: TGTGCCAGCCGCCCCCCAGGGGGGGACGCCGGGGAGCTGTTTTTT
j_gene: TRBJ2-2
v_gene: TRBV2
d_gene: NA
abundance: NA

CDR3aa: CSVDNGVGSYEQYF
CDR3nt: TGCAGCGTTGATAATGGGGTTGGGTCCTACGAGCAGTACTTC
j_gene: TRBJ2-7
v_gene: TRBV29-1
d_gene: NA
abundance: NA

CDR3aa: CATSRDDLYEQFF
CDR3nt: TGTGCCACCAGCAGAGATGATCTTTATGAGCAGTTCTTC
j_gene: TRBJ2-1
v_gene: TRBV15
d_gene: NA
abundance: NA

CDR3aa: CASSDRGTGRADTQYF
CDR3nt: TGTGCCAGCAGTGATCGCGGTACAGGACGGGCAGATACGCAGTATTTT
j_gene: TRBJ2-3
v_gene: TRBV6-1
d_gene: NA
abundance: once

CDR3aa: CASRGRGGTEAFF
CDR3nt: TGTGCCAGCAGGGGGCGTGGGGGGACTGAAGCTTTCTTT
j_gene: TRBJ1-1
v_gene: TRBV6-1
d_gene: NA
abundance: NA

CDR3aa: CASSSLTGKNIQYF
CDR3nt: TGTGCCAGCAGTTCCTTGACAGGCAAAAACATTCAGTACTTC
j_gene: TRBJ2-4
v_gene: TRBV27
d_gene: NA
abundance: once

CDR3aa: CASSYNRDQGQPQHF
CDR3nt: TGTGCCAGCAGTTACAACAGGGATCAGGGTCAGCCCCAGCATTTT
j_gene: TRBJ1-5
v_gene: TRBV28
d_gene: NA
abundance: few

CDR3aa: CASSLITGSYEQYF
CDR3nt: TGCGCCAGCAGCTTAATAACGGGATCCTACGAGCAGTACTTC
j_gene: TRBJ2-7
v_gene: TRBV5-1
d_gene: NA
abundance: NA

CDR3aa: CASSLVGTGPDTQYF
CDR3nt: TGTGCCAGCAGCTTAGTAGGAACAGGTCCTGATACGCAGTATTTT
j_gene: TRBJ2-3
v_gene: TRBV11-3
d_gene: NA
abundance: NA

CDR3aa: CAWSLGQGERETQYF
CDR3nt: TGTGCCTGGAGTCTTGGACAGGGGGAGAGGGAGACCCAGTACTTC
j_gene: TRBJ2-5
v_gene: TRBV30
d_gene: TRBD1
abundance: NA

CDR3aa: CASDTRGGGREKLFF
CDR3nt: TGTGCCAGCGACACCCGCGGGGGGGGGCGGGAAAAACTGTTTTTT
j_gene: TRBJ1-4
v_gene: TRBV28
d_gene: NA
abundance: NA

CDR3aa: CASPNKGHRFF
CDR3nt: TGCGCCAGTCCGAATAAGGGACACCGGTTCTTC
j_gene: TRBJ2-1
v_gene: TRBV10-1
d_gene: NA
abundance: NA

CDR3aa: CASLAPDSGFEQFF
CDR3nt: TGTGCCAGCTTAGCACCCGACAGTGGCTTTGAGCAGTTCTTC
j_gene: TRBJ2-1
v_gene: TRBV27
d_gene: NA
abundance: NA

CDR3aa: CASSAGSYNEQFF
CDR3nt: TGTGCCAGTAGTGCGGGCTCCTACAATGAGCAGTTCTTC
j_gene: TRBJ2-1
v_gene: TRBV19
d_gene: NA
abundance: once

CDR3aa: CASSEVRTLFYEQYF
CDR3nt: TGTGCCAGCAGTGAAGTACGGACGTTATTCTACGAGCAGTACTTC
j_gene: TRBJ2-7
v_gene: TRBV2
d_gene: NA
abundance: NA

CDR3aa: CASSPGTGGWSRTEAFF
CDR3nt: TGTGCCAGCAGCCCGGGGACAGGGGGATGGTCGAGGACTGAAGCTTTCTTT
j_gene: TRBJ1-1
v_gene: TRBV5-4
d_gene: TRBD1
abundance: NA

CDR3aa: CASSVMAAGGRADTQYF
CDR3nt: TGTGCCAGCAGCGTTATGGCGGCGGGGGGAAGGGCAGATACGCAGTATTTT
j_gene: TRBJ2-3
v_gene: TRBV9
d_gene: TRBD2
abundance: NA

CDR3aa: CASSFAGGFEQYF
CDR3nt: TGTGCCAGCAGTTTTGCGGGAGGGTTTGAGCAGTACTTC
j_gene: TRBJ2-7
v_gene: TRBV27
d_gene: TRBD2
abundance: NA